What follows is one T cell receptor beta chain and its context. V shed 3 bases and J shed 2 bases, with 14 bases lying between them. There are 15 residues in the CDR3. The V gene's germline CDR1 is SGHAT and CDR2 FQNNGV. Measured with immunoSEQ multiplex PCR; TCRdb has only the in-frame clones, and not every one. The sample lists about 14,000 clones, roughly 72% occurring once. The data were obtained in a study of T cells after somatic rescue of genetic block. What was sequenced was peripheral blood mononuclear cells (PBMCs). The origin of this receptor is a boy aged 5-17 years. The chain uses TRBV11-2 and TRBJ2-7, with D perhaps TRBD2 (6 bases). In DNA, the CDR3 is TGTGCCAGCAGCTTTGCGGGATTGGGGACCTACGAGCAGTACTTC. This translates into CASSFAGLGTYEQYF.